This TCR beta chain was sequenced for a study of beta chain features in type 1 diabetes. Findings and limits, study-wide: Patients with Type 1 diabetes showed moderately but significantly shorter TCRB CDR3s in all four CD4+ subsets. Resolution of whether HLA type affects TCRB rearrangement was not achieved here.

What was sequenced were expressed TCRB transcripts, since all of the isolated RNA had been reverse transcribed. Sequenced by immunoSEQ multiplex PCR; TCRdb stores in-frame clones only, minus some. The data show 130,000 to 150,000 clones, with approximately 13% seen just once and roughly 1.4% held by the top ten. The CDR3 has 14 amino acids. The V and J ends lost 5 bases and 4 bases respectively, with 17 bases between them. Germline lookup yields CDR1 SQVTM and CDR2 ANQGSEA. Based on CD45RO/CCR7/CD25/CD127/CD95/CD27, CD4+ regulatory, stem cell-like memory, naive and central memory cells were sorted. This clone appeared a few times. What it recognizes is unknown.

This sequence was found in a young man with type 1 diabetes. Sequenced: central memory CD4+ T cells from blood. This chain links TRBV29-1 with TRBJ1-2, with a possible D match to TRBD1 (6 bases). The DNA of the CDR3 is TGCAGCGTTATATCAGGGGCAAGGGGCTATGGCTACACCTTC. Its translation: CSVISGARGYGYTF.